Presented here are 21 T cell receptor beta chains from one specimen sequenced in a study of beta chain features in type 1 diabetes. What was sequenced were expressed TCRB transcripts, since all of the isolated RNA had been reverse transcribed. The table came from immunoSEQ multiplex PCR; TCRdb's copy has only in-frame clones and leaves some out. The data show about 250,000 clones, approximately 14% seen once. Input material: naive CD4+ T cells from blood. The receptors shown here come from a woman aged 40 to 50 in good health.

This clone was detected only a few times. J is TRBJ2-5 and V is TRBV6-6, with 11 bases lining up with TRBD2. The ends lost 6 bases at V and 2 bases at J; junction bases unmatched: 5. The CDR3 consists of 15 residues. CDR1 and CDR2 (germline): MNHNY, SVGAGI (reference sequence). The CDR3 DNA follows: TGTGCCAGCAGAGGCCTAGCGGGGGGACAAGAGACCCAGTACTTC. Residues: CASRGLAGGQETQYF.

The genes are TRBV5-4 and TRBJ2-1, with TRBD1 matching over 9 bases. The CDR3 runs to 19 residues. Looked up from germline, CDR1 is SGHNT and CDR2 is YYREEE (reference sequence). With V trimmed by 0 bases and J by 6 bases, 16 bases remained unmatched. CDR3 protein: CASSLEVGLGTGKGNEQFF. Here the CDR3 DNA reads TGTGCCAGCAGCTTGGAGGTCGGGCTAGGGACAGGGAAGGGCAATGAGCAGTTCTTC.

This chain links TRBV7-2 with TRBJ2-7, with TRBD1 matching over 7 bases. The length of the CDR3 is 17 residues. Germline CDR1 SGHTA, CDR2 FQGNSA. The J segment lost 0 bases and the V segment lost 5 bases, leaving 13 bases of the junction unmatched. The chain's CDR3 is CASSMSTGTAHSYEQYF. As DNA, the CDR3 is TGTGCCAGCAGCATGAGCACCGGGACAGCCCACTCCTACGAGCAGTACTTC.

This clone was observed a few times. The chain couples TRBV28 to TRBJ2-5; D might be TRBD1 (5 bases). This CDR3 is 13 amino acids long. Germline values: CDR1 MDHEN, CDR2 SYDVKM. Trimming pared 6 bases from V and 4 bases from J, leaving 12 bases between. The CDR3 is CASRPAGRETQYF. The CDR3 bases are TGTGCCAGCAGGCCGGCAGGGCGAGAGACCCAGTACTTC.

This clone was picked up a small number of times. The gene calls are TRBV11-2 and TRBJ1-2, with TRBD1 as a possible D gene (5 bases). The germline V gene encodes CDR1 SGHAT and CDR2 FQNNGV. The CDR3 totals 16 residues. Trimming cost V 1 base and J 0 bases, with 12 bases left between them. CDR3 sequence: CASSLVEDNPNYGYTF. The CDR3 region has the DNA TGTGCCAGCAGCTTAGTTGAGGACAACCCTAACTATGGCTACACCTTC.

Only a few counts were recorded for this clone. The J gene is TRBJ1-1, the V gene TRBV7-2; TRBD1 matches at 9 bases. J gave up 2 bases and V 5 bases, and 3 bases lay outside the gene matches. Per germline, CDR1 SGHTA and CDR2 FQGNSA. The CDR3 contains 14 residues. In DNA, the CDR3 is TGTGCCAGCAGCGACAGGGGGGTCAACACTGAAGCTTTCTTT. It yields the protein CASSDRGVNTEAFF.

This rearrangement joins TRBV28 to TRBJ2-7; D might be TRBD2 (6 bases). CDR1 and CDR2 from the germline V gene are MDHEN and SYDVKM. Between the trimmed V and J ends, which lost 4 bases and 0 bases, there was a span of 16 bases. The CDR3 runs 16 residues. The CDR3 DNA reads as TGTGCCAGCAGTTCCCCGTCCAGCGGGTCCTCCTACGAGCAGTACTTC. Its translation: CASSSPSSGSSYEQYF.

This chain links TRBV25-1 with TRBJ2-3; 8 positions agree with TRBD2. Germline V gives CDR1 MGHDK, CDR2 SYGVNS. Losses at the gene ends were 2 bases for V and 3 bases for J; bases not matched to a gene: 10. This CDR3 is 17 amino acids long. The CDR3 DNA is TGTGCCAGCAGTGAACCCGCTAAGGGCGGGGGGACAGATACGCAGTATTTT. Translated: CASSEPAKGGGTDTQYF.

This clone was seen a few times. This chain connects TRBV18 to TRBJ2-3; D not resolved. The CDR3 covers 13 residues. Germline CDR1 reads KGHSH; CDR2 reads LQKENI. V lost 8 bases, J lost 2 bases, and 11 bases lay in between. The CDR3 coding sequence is TGTGCCAGCGGAGTTGTAAACACAGATACGCAGTATTTT. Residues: CASGVVNTDTQYF.

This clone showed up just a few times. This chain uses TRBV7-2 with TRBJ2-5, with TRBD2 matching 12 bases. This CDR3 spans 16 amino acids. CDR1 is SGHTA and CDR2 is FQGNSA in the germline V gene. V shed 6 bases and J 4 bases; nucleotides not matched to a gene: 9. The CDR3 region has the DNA TGTGCCAGCAGTTCCCCTAGCGGGGGGGGGCGAGAGACCCAGTACTTC. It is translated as CASSSPSGGGRETQYF.

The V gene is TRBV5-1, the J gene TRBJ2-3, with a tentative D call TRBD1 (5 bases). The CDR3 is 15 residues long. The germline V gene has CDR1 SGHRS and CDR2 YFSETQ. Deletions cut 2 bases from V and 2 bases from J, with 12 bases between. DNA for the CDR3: TGCGCCAGCAGCTTTTCCAGGGCCCCCACAGATACGCAGTATTTT. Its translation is CASSFSRAPTDTQYF.

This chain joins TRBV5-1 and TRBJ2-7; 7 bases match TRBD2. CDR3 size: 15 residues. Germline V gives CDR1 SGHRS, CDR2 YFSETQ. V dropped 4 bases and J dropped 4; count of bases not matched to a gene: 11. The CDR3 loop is CASSPGTLGGYEQYF. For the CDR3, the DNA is TGCGCCAGCAGCCCCGGGACGCTGGGAGGGTACGAGCAGTACTTC. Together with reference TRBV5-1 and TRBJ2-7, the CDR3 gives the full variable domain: KAGVTQTPRYLIKTRGQQVTLSCSPISGHRSVSWYQQTPGQGLQFLFEYFSETQRNKGNFPGRFSGRQFSNSRSEMNVSTLELGDSALYLCASSPGTLGGYEQYFGPGTRLTVT.

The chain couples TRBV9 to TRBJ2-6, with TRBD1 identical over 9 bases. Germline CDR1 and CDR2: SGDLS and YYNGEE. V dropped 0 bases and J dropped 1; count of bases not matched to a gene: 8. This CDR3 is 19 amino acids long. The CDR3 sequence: CASSVDTGGLGSGANVLTF. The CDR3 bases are TGTGCCAGCAGCGTAGATACAGGGGGCTTGGGTTCTGGGGCCAACGTCCTGACTTTC.

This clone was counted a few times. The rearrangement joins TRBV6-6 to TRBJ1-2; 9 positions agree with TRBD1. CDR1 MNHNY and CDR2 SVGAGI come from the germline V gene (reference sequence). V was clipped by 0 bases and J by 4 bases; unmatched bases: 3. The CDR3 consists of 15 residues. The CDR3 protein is CASSYSLTGGYGYTF. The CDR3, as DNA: TGTGCCAGCAGTTACTCCCTGACAGGGGGCTATGGCTACACCTTC.

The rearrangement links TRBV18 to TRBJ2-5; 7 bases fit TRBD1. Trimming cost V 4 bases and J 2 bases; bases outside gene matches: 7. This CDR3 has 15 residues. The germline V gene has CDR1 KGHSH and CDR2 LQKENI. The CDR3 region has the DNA TGTGCCAGCTCACTACTACAGGGGCCACAAGAGACCCAGTACTTC. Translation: CASSLLQGPQETQYF.

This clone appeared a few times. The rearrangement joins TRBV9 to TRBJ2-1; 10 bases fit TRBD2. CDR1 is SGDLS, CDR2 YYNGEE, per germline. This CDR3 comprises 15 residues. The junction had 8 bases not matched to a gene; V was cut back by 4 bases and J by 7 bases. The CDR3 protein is CASSPGLASGNEQFF. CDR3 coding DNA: TGTGCCAGCAGCCCGGGACTAGCGAGTGGTAATGAGCAGTTCTTC.

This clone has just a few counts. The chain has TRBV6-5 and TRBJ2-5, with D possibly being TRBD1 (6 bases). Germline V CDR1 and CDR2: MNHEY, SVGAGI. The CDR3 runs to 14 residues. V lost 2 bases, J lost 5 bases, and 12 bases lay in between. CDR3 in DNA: TGTGCCAGCAGTTACGCAACAGGGTTGGAGACCCAGTACTTC. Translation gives CASSYATGLETQYF.

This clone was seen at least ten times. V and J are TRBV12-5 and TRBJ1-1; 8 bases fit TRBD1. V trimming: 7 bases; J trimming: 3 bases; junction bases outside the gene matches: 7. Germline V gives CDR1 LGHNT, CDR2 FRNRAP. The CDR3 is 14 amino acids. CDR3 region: CASAPRTGHTEAFF. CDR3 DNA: TGTGCTAGTGCCCCCCGGACAGGGCACACTGAAGCTTTCTTT.

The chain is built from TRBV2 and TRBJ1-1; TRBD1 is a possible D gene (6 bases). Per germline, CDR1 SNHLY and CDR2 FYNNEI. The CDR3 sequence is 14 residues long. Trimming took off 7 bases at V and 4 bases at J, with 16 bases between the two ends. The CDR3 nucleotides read TGTGCCAGCAAAGCAGGGGATCTAGGCACTGAAGCTTTCTTT. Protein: CASKAGDLGTEAFF.

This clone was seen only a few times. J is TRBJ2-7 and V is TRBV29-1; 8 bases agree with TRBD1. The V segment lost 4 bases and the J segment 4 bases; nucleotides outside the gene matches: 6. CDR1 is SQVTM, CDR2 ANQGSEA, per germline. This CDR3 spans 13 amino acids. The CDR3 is CSVAPRQGYEQYF. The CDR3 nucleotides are TGCAGCGTTGCACCTAGACAGGGGTACGAGCAGTACTTC.

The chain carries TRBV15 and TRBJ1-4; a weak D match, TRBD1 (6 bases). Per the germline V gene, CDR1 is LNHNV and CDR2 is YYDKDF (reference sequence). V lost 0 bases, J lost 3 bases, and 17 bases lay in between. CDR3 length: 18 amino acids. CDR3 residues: CATSRDLAQGGPNEKLFF. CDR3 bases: TGTGCCACCAGCAGAGATCTGGCACAGGGTGGACCTAATGAAAAACTGTTTTTT.